A single sample is the source of the 27 T cell receptor beta chains below, sequenced in a study of shared clonotypes between healthy human individuals. The data were produced by immunoSEQ multiplex PCR, yet TCRdb's version contains in-frame clones alone and is incomplete. The sample lists about 1.5 million clones; 98% were seen once. The sample was naive CD4+ T cells sorted from blood. Documented subset: CD45RA+ positively selected. The receptor source for this set is a man younger than 40 in good health.

The rearrangement links TRBV9 to TRBJ2-7; D not certain. This CDR3 has 16 residues. CDR1 and CDR2 (germline): SGDLS, YYNGEE. Trimming removed 3 bases at V and 3 bases at J, with 19 bases between. The CDR3 nucleotides read TGTGCCAGCAGCGGAGACATTAGGGCGGTTCGCTACGAGCAGTACTTC. Encoded protein: CASSGDIRAVRYEQYF.

J is TRBJ2-2 and V is TRBV5-1; TRBD2 matches at 9 bases. The CDR3 has 14 residues. The V gene end was trimmed by 5 bases and the J gene end by 2 bases; junction bases not matched to a gene: 1. CDR1 SGHRS and CDR2 YFSETQ come from the germline V gene. The CDR3 spells CASSSGSNTGELFF. CDR3 DNA sequence: TGCGCCAGCAGTAGCGGGAGTAACACCGGGGAGCTGTTTTTT.

The chain joins TRBV6-5 to TRBJ2-7; possibly TRBD1 for D (7 bases). Trimming left V 6 bases short and J 2 bases short, with 14 bases between. The CDR3 is 14 amino acids. CDR1 is MNHEY, CDR2 SVGAGI, per germline. Here the CDR3 DNA reads TGTGCCAGCAGGAGGACAGGAGGGACCTACGAGCAGTACTTC. Protein product: CASRRTGGTYEQYF.

Concerning this clone itself: The same CDR3 can be traced to other DNA sequences in this sample. This sequence joins TRBV4-1 and TRBJ2-6; no clear D gene. Germline V gene sequence: CDR1 MGHRA, CDR2 YSYEKL. The CDR3 consists of 15 residues. Trimming cost V 0 bases and J 4 bases, with 7 bases left between them. The CDR3 sequence: CASSQEGSGANVLTF. The CDR3 nucleotides read TGCGCCAGCAGCCAAGAGGGGTCCGGGGCCAACGTCCTGACTTTC.

The J gene is TRBJ2-7, the V gene TRBV4-3, with 8 bases lining up with TRBD2. The ends lost 2 bases at V and 2 bases at J; junction bases unmatched: 11. Germline values: CDR1 LGHNA, CDR2 YSLEER. This CDR3 has 17 amino acids. The CDR3 protein is CASSQHPGGGSAYEQYF. The DNA of the CDR3 is TGCGCCAGCAGCCAACACCCCGGGGGGGGATCGGCCTACGAGCAGTACTTC.

The V gene is TRBV5-1, the J gene TRBJ2-1; 8 nucleotides align to TRBD2. V lost 4 bases, J lost 5 bases, and 11 bases stayed unmatched. The CDR3 runs 16 residues. Germline V CDR1 and CDR2: SGHRS, YFSETQ. CDR3 in DNA: TGCGCCAGCAGCCCCTCCGGGACTAGTATAAACAATGAGCAGTTCTTC. Translation: CASSPSGTSINNEQFF. Full variable domain (rest looked up from reference TRBV5-1 and TRBJ2-1): KAGVTQTPRYLIKTRGQQVTLSCSPISGHRSVSWYQQTPGQGLQFLFEYFSETQRNKGNFPGRFSGRQFSNSRSEMNVSTLELGDSALYLCASSPSGTSINNEQFFGPGTRLTVL.

This rearrangement joins TRBV18 to TRBJ1-1; D is uncertain. This CDR3 comprises 15 residues. Germline-derived CDR1 and CDR2 are KGHSH and LQKENI. V gave up 3 bases and J gave up 0 bases, with 11 bases separating them. CDR3 DNA: TGTGCCAGCTCACCCACCGTGGCAGTGAACACTGAAGCTTTCTTT. The encoded protein is CASSPTVAVNTEAFF. The full variable domain, with the rest looked up from reference TRBV18 and TRBJ1-1, is NAGVMQNPRHLVRRRGQEARLRCSPMKGHSHVYWYRQLPEEGLKFMVYLQKENIIDESGMPKERFSAEFPKEGPSILRIQQVVRGDSAAYFCASSPTVAVNTEAFFGQGTRLTVV.

This chain connects TRBV9 to TRBJ2-1; 10 nucleotides line up with TRBD1. V lost 1 base, J lost 8 bases, and 9 bases stayed unmatched. The CDR3 is 16 residues long. Germline V lookup: CDR1 SGDLS, CDR2 YYNGEE. The CDR3 DNA follows: TGTGCCAGCAGCGTACGTCCGGGACAGGGGAGCGATGAGCAGTTCTTC. It yields the protein CASSVRPGQGSDEQFF. Together with reference TRBV9 and TRBJ2-1, the CDR3 gives the full variable domain: DSGVTQTPKHLITATGQRVTLRCSPRSGDLSVYWYQQSLDQGLQFLIQYYNGEERAKGNILERFSAQQFPDLHSELNLSSLELGDSALYFCASSVRPGQGSDEQFFGPGTRLTVL.

The genes are TRBV28 and TRBJ2-2; D could derive from TRBD1 or TRBD2 (6 bases each). V lost 2 bases and J 4 bases, leaving 14 bases between the germline ends. CDR1 and CDR2 (germline): MDHEN, SYDVKM. The CDR3 spans 16 residues. Here the CDR3 reads CASSLVTGGPTGELFF. The CDR3 region has the DNA TGTGCCAGCAGTTTAGTTACCGGGGGCCCCACCGGGGAGCTGTTTTTT.

The chain carries TRBV11-2 and TRBJ2-7; 7 bases fit TRBD2. Germline assignment: CDR1 SGHAT and CDR2 FQNNGV. V dropped 3 bases and J dropped 4; count of bases not matched to a gene: 9. This CDR3 is built from 15 residues. CDR3 nucleotides: TGTGCCAGCAGCTTCCCCCCAGCGGGAAGGTACGAGCAGTACTTC. Its translation is CASSFPPAGRYEQYF.

The rearrangement links TRBV5-1 to TRBJ2-2; no reliable D call. The CDR3 covers 16 residues. Trimming cost V 1 base and J 6 bases, with 16 bases left between them. CDR1 is SGHRS, CDR2 YFSETQ, per germline. CDR3 in DNA: TGCGCCAGCAGCTTGTCGGTGGGGATTTCGGCCGGGGAGCTGTTTTTT. Translating it yields CASSLSVGISAGELFF. Full variable domain (rest looked up from reference TRBV5-1 and TRBJ2-2): KAGVTQTPRYLIKTRGQQVTLSCSPISGHRSVSWYQQTPGQGLQFLFEYFSETQRNKGNFPGRFSGRQFSNSRSEMNVSTLELGDSALYLCASSLSVGISAGELFFGEGSRLTVL.

The chain combines TRBV11-3 with TRBJ2-7, with D hard to call. CDR1 and CDR2 (germline): SGHNT, YENEEA. The CDR3 has 12 residues. V shed 5 bases and J shed 1 base, with 6 bases lying between them. The CDR3 sequence is CASSTGSYEQYF. The CDR3 region has the DNA TGTGCCAGCAGCACCGGGTCCTACGAGCAGTACTTC.

The sample holds one count of this clone. The same CDR3 arises from other DNA sequences in this sample as well. V gene TRBV9 combines with J gene TRBJ1-3; weak D call: TRBD1 (6 bases). Germline CDR1 is SGDLS and CDR2 is YYNGEE. Trimming removed 1 base at V and 2 bases at J, with 7 bases between. The CDR3 runs 14 residues. The CDR3 reads CASSVTGPGNTIYF. For the CDR3, the DNA is TGTGCCAGCAGCGTAACAGGGCCTGGAAACACCATATATTTT.

This chain connects TRBV7-9 to TRBJ2-1; TRBD1 is a possible D gene (6 bases). V lost 2 bases and J 4 bases, leaving 18 bases between the germline ends. CDR1 and CDR2 from the germline V gene are SEHNR and FQNEAQ (reference sequence). This CDR3 has 17 amino acids. CDR3 region: CASSLNVGWGQYNEQFF. In DNA form, the CDR3 reads TGTGCCAGCAGCTTAAATGTAGGGTGGGGACAATACAATGAGCAGTTCTTC.

The chain couples TRBV7-9 to TRBJ2-7; 7 nucleotides match TRBD1. The germline gives CDR1 SEHNR, CDR2 FQNEAQ (reference sequence). V dropped 5 bases and J dropped 2; count of bases not matched to a gene: 6. The CDR3 loop spans 14 amino acids. The CDR3: CASSTGDRAYEQYF. CDR3 bases: TGTGCCAGCAGCACAGGGGACAGAGCCTACGAGCAGTACTTC. The whole variable domain, filled in from reference TRBV7-9 and TRBJ2-7, reads DTGVSQNPRHKITKRGQNVTFRCDPISEHNRLYWYRQTLGQGPEFLTYFQNEAQLEKSRLLSDRFSAERPKGSFSTLEIQRTEQGDSAMYLCASSTGDRAYEQYFGPGTRLTVT.

J is TRBJ2-5 and V is TRBV9, with D unclear. The CDR3 extends over 15 amino acids. Trimming left V 0 bases short and J 11 bases short, with 20 bases between. The germline gives CDR1 SGDLS, CDR2 YYNGEE. The CDR3 here is CASSVAAQLESEQYF. The CDR3, as DNA: TGTGCCAGCAGCGTAGCGGCGCAGTTGGAGTCGGAACAGTACTTC.

The chain recombines TRBV6-4 with TRBJ2-4, with D possibly matching TRBD2 (6 bases). The CDR3 contains 15 residues. Germline CDR1 and CDR2: MRHNA and SNTAGT. The V end lost 6 bases, the J end lost 5 bases, and 17 bases lay between the germline ends. The CDR3 is CASSPAGGPENIQYF. The DNA of the CDR3 is TGTGCCAGCAGCCCCGCAGGAGGGCCAGAAAACATTCAGTACTTC.

DNA of the CDR3: TGTGCCACAGCGGGCCTTACCTACAATGAGCAGTTCTTC. Protein: CATAGLTYNEQFF. V gene TRBV2 combines with J gene TRBJ2-1; D is possibly TRBD2 (6 bases). This CDR3 has 13 residues. CDR1 is SNHLY and CDR2 is FYNNEI in the germline V gene. Trimming stripped 10 bases from V and 2 bases from J, with 12 bases between.

The CDR3: CASSPQGQVGNQPQHF. The DNA for the CDR3 is TGTGCCAGCTCACCACAAGGCCAGGTCGGCAATCAGCCCCAGCATTTT. The rearrangement links TRBV18 to TRBJ1-5; no clear D gene. The germline V and J ends were trimmed by 1 base and 2 bases, with 12 bases remaining between them. Looked up from germline, CDR1 is KGHSH and CDR2 is LQKENI. CDR3 length: 16 residues.

This chain joins TRBV9 and TRBJ2-7; D unclear. V lost 2 bases and J 3 bases, leaving 9 bases between the germline ends. Germline V gene lookup returns CDR1 SGDLS and CDR2 YYNGEE. CDR3 length: 13 residues. The CDR3 bases are TGTGCCAGCAGCGTGACCCCAAACTACGAGCAGTACTTC. Protein: CASSVTPNYEQYF.

The J gene is TRBJ2-5, the V gene TRBV5-1; 7 bases map to TRBD1. The CDR3 is 15 amino acids. Germline V CDR1 and CDR2: SGHRS, YFSETQ. Trimming took 5 bases from V and 8 from J; bases not matched to a gene: 15. The CDR3 loop is CASRSSGGDLLTQYF. CDR3 bases: TGCGCCAGCAGATCATCAGGGGGTGACTTGTTAACCCAGTACTTC.

The CDR3 is CASSDVGGTGELFF. For the CDR3, the DNA is TGTGCCAGCAGTGACGTGGGGGGCACCGGGGAGCTGTTTTTT. The chain links TRBV6-4 to TRBJ2-2; D possibly corresponds to TRBD2 (6 bases). This CDR3 has 14 amino acids. V was pared by 2 bases and J by 4 bases, with 8 bases between. The germline gives CDR1 MRHNA, CDR2 SNTAGT.

This sequence joins TRBV28 and TRBJ1-1; D is perhaps TRBD1 (6 bases). This CDR3 comprises 12 residues. Germline V gene data show CDR1 as MDHEN and CDR2 as SYDVKM. V lost 6 bases to trimming and J lost 7 bases, with 12 bases between them. The CDR3 DNA reads as TGTGCCAGCAGGCCTACAGGGCATGAAGCTTTCTTT. It translates to CASRPTGHEAFF.

This chain uses TRBV27 with TRBJ2-7; D not resolved. Germline V CDR1 and CDR2: MNHEY, SMNVEV (reference sequence). The CDR3 covers 13 residues. The V gene lost 5 bases and the J gene lost 2 bases, with 10 bases spanning the gap. The CDR3 DNA sequence: TGTGCCAGCAGTCGTCAGGCTGCCTACGAGCAGTACTTC. Its protein is CASSRQAAYEQYF.

The chain couples TRBV7-9 to TRBJ2-7, with D possibly being TRBD1 (5 bases). Germline V CDR1 and CDR2: SEHNR, FQNEAQ (reference sequence). This CDR3 is 12 amino acids long. With 1 base removed from V and 9 bases from J, the gap between germline ends came to 10 bases. CDR3: CASSLDAGPQYF. CDR3 DNA: TGTGCCAGCAGCTTAGATGCAGGGCCGCAGTACTTC.

This sequence joins TRBV12-5 and TRBJ2-5, with 8 bases identical to TRBD1. Germline V gene sequence: CDR1 LGHNT, CDR2 FRNRAP. CDR3 length: 17 amino acids. V gave up 1 base and J gave up 1 base; unmatched junction bases: 8. CDR3 region: CASGLGTGSPFQETQYF. In DNA form, the CDR3 reads TGTGCTAGTGGTTTGGGGACAGGGTCCCCCTTCCAAGAGACCCAGTACTTC.

The rearrangement joins TRBV5-6 to TRBJ2-3; 9 bases line up with TRBD2. Germline lookup yields CDR1 SGHDT and CDR2 YYEEEE. The V gene end was trimmed by 2 bases and the J gene end by 4 bases; junction bases not matched to a gene: 2. The CDR3 runs 14 residues. The CDR3 here is CASSLPSGADTQYF. The DNA of the CDR3 is TGTGCCAGCAGCTTACCTAGCGGGGCAGATACGCAGTATTTT. Full variable domain (remainder filled in from reference TRBV5-6 and TRBJ2-3): DAGVTQSPTHLIKTRGQQVTLRCSPKSGHDTVSWYQQALGQGPQFIFQYYEEEERQRGNFPDRFSGHQFPNYSSELNVNALLLGDSALYLCASSLPSGADTQYFGPGTRLTVL.